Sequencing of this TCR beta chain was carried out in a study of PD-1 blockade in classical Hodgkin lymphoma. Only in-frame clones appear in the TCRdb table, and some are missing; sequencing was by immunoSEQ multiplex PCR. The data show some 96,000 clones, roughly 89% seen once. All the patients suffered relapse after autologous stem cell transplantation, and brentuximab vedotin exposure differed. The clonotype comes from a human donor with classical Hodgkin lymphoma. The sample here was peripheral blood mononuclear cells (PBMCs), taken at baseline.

The CDR3 DNA is TGTGCCAGCAGCCCAGGGTGGACAGGGGAAGATACGCAGTATTTT. Translation: CASSPGWTGEDTQYF. This sequence joins TRBV7-6 and TRBJ2-3, with 9 bases matching TRBD1. Germline V gene sequence: CDR1 SGHVS, CDR2 FNYEAQ. V shed 5 bases, J shed 5 bases, and the junction held 8 bases outside the gene matches. The CDR3 covers 15 residues.